The table lists the clone carrying this T cell receptor (beta chain) with a few counts. Its specificity is not known. Both 60 Vbeta primers and 13 Jbeta primers went into the PCR. Clones were read by immunoSEQ multiplex PCR, and TCRdb kept only the in-frame ones, dropping some. The data show roughly 240,000 clones, about 80% seen once. This entry is derived from a study of cytomegalovirus exposure and HLA in healthy donors. Study-wide points: Earlier analysis found most TCR beta V segments productive about 90% or about 30% of the time. In a later analysis, CMV-associated beta chains were mostly HLA-associated, it appeared.

CDR1 is SGHAT and CDR2 is FQNNGV in the germline V gene. CDR3 size: 15 residues. Trimming removed 3 bases at V and 7 bases at J, with 18 bases between. Sequenced input: PBMCs. The genes are TRBV11-2 and TRBJ1-2; tentatively, D is TRBD1 (5 bases). The TCR was taken from a woman between 35 and 50 years old in good health and CMV-seropositive. CDR3 amino acids: CASSFGRTRPIGYTF. The DNA for the CDR3 is TGTGCCAGCAGCTTTGGTCGGACAAGGCCAATTGGCTACACCTTC.